The present T cell receptor (beta chain) was sequenced within a study of T cell repertoires in cytomegalovirus infection. This clonotype occurred many times. Trimming took 9 bases from V and 0 from J, leaving 15 bases between them. This CDR3 region has 14 residues. Germline CDR1 and CDR2: SGHTA and FQGNSA. One entry per CDR3 protein results from TCRdb running MiXCR on the reads. The sample carries 300,000 to 400,000 distinct CDR3 sequences, more than 8% recorded once. The sequencing input was PBMCs. This receptor was obtained from a human donor in good health (CMV status not recorded). Some clones in this sample may be carry-over from other donors' samples. The chain uses TRBV7-2 and TRBJ2-7; tentative D call: TRBD2 (5 bases). The CDR3 sequence is CASSFPGLSYEQYF. CDR3 nucleotides: TGTGCCAGTAGTTTCCCCGGACTCTCCTACGAGCAGTACTTC.